This T cell receptor (beta chain) was identified in a study of OX40 agonist ivuxolimab in advanced cancers. Study observations and caveats: At 0.1 to 3.0 mg/kg, clonal expansion of CD4+ and CD8+ blood T cells had occurred by week 6.

Remarks on this clone: The antigen remains undetermined.

The CDR3 consists of 14 residues. From germline, CDR1 is GTSNPN and CDR2 SVGIG (reference sequence). The V end was cut by 2 bases, the J end by 4 bases, with 14 bases between. The data were produced by immunoSEQ multiplex PCR, yet TCRdb's version contains in-frame clones alone and is incomplete. The sample consists of about 83,000 clones, approximately 90% of them appearing once. This TCR was sampled from an adult with an advanced solid tumor such as melanoma, head and neck, liver or kidney cancer. The rearrangement uses TRBV30 and TRBJ1-1; no clear D. The sequencing here drew on CD4+ or CD8+ T cells sorted from blood, taken in a trial of the OX40 agonist ivuxolimab. CDR3 coding DNA: TGTGCCTGGAGTCAAATCCTGGCTGGCACTGAAGCTTTCTTT. It yields the protein CAWSQILAGTEAFF. The full variable domain, its missing parts supplied by reference TRBV30 and TRBJ1-1, is SQTIHQWPATLVQPVGSPLSLECTVEGTSNPNLYWYRQAAGRGLQLLFYSVGIGQISSEVPQNLSASRPQDRQFILSSKKLLLSDSGFYLCAWSQILAGTEAFFGQGTRLTVV.